One sample yielded the 13 T cell receptor beta chains listed below, sequenced in a study of T cell responses to AZD1222 COVID-19 vaccine. Sequencing was performed with immunoSEQ multiplex PCR; in TCRdb, only in-frame clones are kept and a portion is missing. Of 150,000 or so clones in the sample, 88% are singletons; the top ten hold 6.9%. The sample here was peripheral blood, taken after recovery from COVID-19. All receptors derive from an adult who had recovered from COVID-19.

This chain uses TRBV5-1 with TRBJ2-3; 9 nucleotides match TRBD1. Germline-derived CDR1 and CDR2 are SGHRS and YFSETQ. There are 15 residues in the CDR3. V lost 5 bases, J lost 4 bases, and 8 bases stayed unmatched. CDR3 sequence (DNA): TGCGCCAGCAGGGGCCGGGACAGGGAACCAGATACGCAGTATTTT. Residues: CASRGRDREPDTQYF.

The V gene is TRBV5-1, the J gene TRBJ1-2; possibly TRBD1 for D (5 bases). The length of the CDR3 is 14 residues. In germline, CDR1 is SGHRS, CDR2 YFSETQ. The V and J ends lost 3 bases and 5 bases respectively, with 14 bases between them. The DNA of the CDR3 is TGCGCCAGCAGCTCGGGACCCCCGGATTATGGCTACACCTTC. As protein: CASSSGPPDYGYTF.

This chain connects TRBV14 to TRBJ1-1, with D possibly matching TRBD1 (5 bases). Trimming pared 2 bases from V and 4 bases from J, leaving 20 bases between. The CDR3 extends over 17 amino acids. Germline V gene sequence: CDR1 SGHDN, CDR2 FVKESK. CDR3 coding DNA: TGTGCCAGCAGCCAACCTGCTGGGGGGGGAAGGGGCACTGAAGCTTTCTTT. This sequence encodes CASSQPAGGGRGTEAFF.

The gene calls are TRBV6-2 or TRBV6-3 and TRBJ2-1; 7 bases are shared with TRBD1. V lost 5 bases and J lost 2; bases outside the gene matches: 6. CDR3 length: 15 residues. CDR1 and CDR2 (germline): MNHEY, SVGEGT. This CDR3 reads CASSPQGRPYNEQFF. The CDR3 bases are TGTGCCAGCAGTCCACAGGGGCGTCCCTACAATGAGCAGTTCTTC.

The chain carries TRBV7-2 and TRBJ2-5; unclear D gene. The CDR3 runs to 12 residues. V was cut by 4 bases and J by 7 bases, with 10 bases left in between. Looked up from germline, CDR1 is SGHTA and CDR2 is FQGNSA. The CDR3 DNA sequence: TGTGCCAGCAGCTATGTCCGCGGGACCCAGTACTTC. The encoded protein is CASSYVRGTQYF. The variable domain in full, completed from reference TRBV7-2 and TRBJ2-5, reads GAGVSQSPSNKVTEKGKDVELRCDPISGHTALYWYRQSLGQGLEFLIYFQGNSAPDKSGLPSDRFSAERTGGSVSTLTIQRTQQEDSAVYLCASSYVRGTQYFGPGTRLLVL.

The chain uses TRBV5-1 and TRBJ2-7; D ambiguous. Trimming cost V 4 bases and J 6 bases, with 17 bases left between them. The CDR3 spans 14 residues. In germline, CDR1 is SGHRS, CDR2 YFSETQ. The CDR3 region has the DNA TGCGCCAGCAGCCCTAACTCCGTAGCCTTCGAGCAGTACTTC. It translates to CASSPNSVAFEQYF. Full variable domain (outside the CDR3, taken from reference TRBV5-1 and TRBJ2-7): KAGVTQTPRYLIKTRGQQVTLSCSPISGHRSVSWYQQTPGQGLQFLFEYFSETQRNKGNFPGRFSGRQFSNSRSEMNVSTLELGDSALYLCASSPNSVAFEQYFGPGTRLTVT.

V usage is TRBV29-1 and J usage is TRBJ2-7, with TRBD1 matching 9 bases. Germline CDR1 and CDR2: SQVTM and ANQGSEA. This CDR3 spans 13 amino acids. The V segment lost 7 bases and the J segment 2 bases; nucleotides outside the gene matches: 6. The CDR3 coding sequence is TGCAGCGCCGGGACAGGGTGGCCCTACGAGCAGTACTTC. Amino acid sequence: CSAGTGWPYEQYF.

This rearrangement joins TRBV6-5 to TRBJ2-7; 8 bases agree with TRBD2. V lost 7 bases and J lost 10; bases outside the gene matches: 9. The CDR3 sequence is 12 residues long. Germline V gene sequence: CDR1 MNHEY, CDR2 SVGAGI. The CDR3 region has the DNA TGTGCCAGCACTCCGGGGGGGGCTAATCAGTACTTC. It is translated as CASTPGGANQYF.

The chain employs TRBV28 and TRBJ2-1, with 13 nucleotides matching TRBD2. This CDR3 spans 18 amino acids. Germline-derived CDR1 and CDR2 are MDHEN and SYDVKM. V lost 1 base to trimming and J lost 4 bases; unmatched junction nucleotides: 7. The CDR3 bases are TGTGCCAGCAGTTTATATAGGGGGACTAGCGGGAAATACAATGAGCAGTTCTTC. Translating it yields CASSLYRGTSGKYNEQFF.

This clone was observed once. The chain has TRBV6-1 and TRBJ1-1, with D possibly being TRBD1 (6 bases). V dropped 3 bases and J dropped 4 bases, with 12 bases sitting between them. Germline-derived CDR1 and CDR2 are MNHNS and SASEGT. This CDR3 has 14 residues. CDR3 residues: CASSDRRGSTEAFF. The DNA for the CDR3 is TGTGCCAGCAGTGATAGGAGGGGGAGCACTGAAGCTTTCTTT.

CDR3: CASSQDGTIQETQYF. Here the CDR3 DNA reads TGCGCCAGCAGCCAAGATGGGACTATTCAAGAGACCCAGTACTTC. The gene calls are TRBV4-1 and TRBJ2-5, with TRBD2 identical over 7 bases. The J segment lost 2 bases and the V segment lost 0 bases, leaving 3 bases of the junction unmatched. Germline V gives CDR1 MGHRA, CDR2 YSYEKL. This CDR3 has 15 amino acids.

This chain connects TRBV7-7 to TRBJ1-3; 7 nucleotides align to TRBD1. This CDR3 contains 14 residues. In germline, CDR1 is SSHAT, CDR2 FNYEAQ (reference sequence). Trimming cost V 5 bases and J 2 bases; bases outside gene matches: 3. In DNA form, the CDR3 reads TGTGCCAGCAGCCCAGGGGGTACTGGAAACACCATATATTTT. It yields the protein CASSPGGTGNTIYF.

This chain uses TRBV6-5 with TRBJ1-1, with D uncertain. The CDR3 runs to 13 residues. Trimming took off 0 bases at V and 5 bases at J, with 7 bases between the two ends. Germline V gene data show CDR1 as MNHEY and CDR2 as SVGAGI. CDR3 sequence reads: CASSYSVGTEAFF. The DNA for the CDR3 is TGTGCCAGCAGTTACTCGGTTGGTACTGAAGCTTTCTTT.